These T cell receptor beta chains were read from a single sample in a study of patients and donors after allogeneic stem cell transplantation. Each CDR3 protein is one row after TCRdb ran MiXCR on the RT-PCR reads. The sample shows approximately 410,000 distinct CDR3 sequences, roughly 16% of them seen only once. The source material was blood, either unsorted or a sorted T cell fraction (not recorded which). These receptors all come from a human donor who was either an allogeneic HSCT recipient or a stem cell or donor lymphocyte infusion donor (not recorded which). It is not recorded whose cells these are; they may come from a transplant donor. Each CDR3 is given with its conserved first and last residue. D genes are given only for firm matches. Size is omitted from some rows. Given values are once, few, many or a class for expanded clones.

TRBV5-1	TRBD1	TRBJ2-1	few	TGCGCCAGCAGCTCGGACAGGAATGGTGAGCAGTTCTTC	CASSSDRNGEQFF
TRBV7-9	TRBD2	TRBJ2-7	many	TGTGCCAGCAGCTTTTTAGCGGGATTTTCCTACGAGCAGTACTTC	CASSFLAGFSYEQYF
TRBV5-1	TRBD2	TRBJ2-1	many	TGCGCCAGCAGCTTGGCCCCTAGCGGGGGCCCCTACAATGAGCAGTTCTTC	CASSLAPSGGPYNEQFF
TRBV29-1	-	TRBJ1-1	few	TGCAGCGTCGGGCGCAGTTCCTACACTGAAGCTTTCTTT	CSVGRSSYTEAFF
TRBV4-2	TRBD1	TRBJ1-3	few	TGTGCCAGCAGCCAAGATGAGGGGTGGACAGGGGGCGCGAACACCATATATTTT	CASSQDEGWTGGANTIYF
TRBV4-2	-	TRBJ2-1	few	TGTGCCAGCAGCCAAACCCGGGTCCCTGAGCAGTTCTTC	CASSQTRVPEQFF
TRBV24-1	-	TRBJ1-4	-	TGTGCCACCAGTGCGCGGGGGGCGCGGGTCGGAAAACTGTTTTTT	CATSARGARVGKLFF
TRBV4-3	-	TRBJ2-6	-	TGCGCCAGCAGCCACCCAAAGGGGCCTGGGGCCAACGTCCTGACTTTC	CASSHPKGPGANVLTF
TRBV4-3	-	TRBJ1-1	-	TGCGCCAGCAGCCAAGGAGGTGGGGCGATCACTGAAGCTTTCTTT	CASSQGGGAITEAFF
TRBV2	TRBD1	TRBJ2-7	few	TGTGCCAGCACGGGGCAGGGGGCGATCGAGCAGTACTTC	CASTGQGAIEQYF
TRBV10-3	TRBD1	TRBJ1-1	few	TGTGCCATCAGCCGGACAGGGGGCACTGAAGCTTTCTTT	CAISRTGGTEAFF
TRBV16	-	TRBJ1-2	-	TGTGCCAGCAGCCAAGGAGACACAGACGCGTCTATGGTTTCAGACACCTTC	CASSQGDTDASMVSDTF
TRBV4-1	-	TRBJ1-1	many	TGCGCCAGCAGCTGGCGGGAGGGCGCGGACACTGAAGCTTTCTTT	CASSWREGADTEAFF
TRBV15	-	TRBJ1-1	few	TGTGCCACCAGCAGAAGGGCGGAGAACACTGAAGCTTTCTTT	CATSRRAENTEAFF
TRBV28	-	TRBJ1-5	few	TGTGCCAGCAGTTTGCGACAGCCCCAGCATTTT	CASSLRQPQHF
TRBV11-2	-	TRBJ1-3	-	TGTGCCAGCAGCTTAGAAGTAGGGGCTGGAAACACCATATATTTT	CASSLEVGAGNTIYF
TRBV19	-	TRBJ2-1	-	TGTGCCAGTAGTAAACTACACTACAATGAGCAGTTCTTC	CASSKLHYNEQFF
TRBV5-1	-	TRBJ2-5	few	TGCGCCAGCAGCTTGGCGGCTAGCGTGGAAGAGACCCAGTACTTC	CASSLAASVEETQYF
TRBV6-5	-	TRBJ1-5	few	TGTGCCAGCAGTAACTACGACAATAATCAGCCCCAGCATTTT	CASSNYDNNQPQHF
TRBV7-9	-	TRBJ2-7	-	TGTGCCAGCAGCCCCGAGGTTGGGGATATCACCTACGAGCAGTACTTC	CASSPEVGDITYEQYF
TRBV4-1	TRBD1	TRBJ2-7	few	TGCGCCAGCAGCCAAGTTGGCAGGGGGAATAGGGAGCAGTACTTC	CASSQVGRGNREQYF
TRBV19	-	TRBJ1-3	-	TGTGCCAGTAGTATTCTGGTGGCAGCCAACTCTGGAAACACCATATATTTT	CASSILVAANSGNTIYF
TRBV28	TRBD1	TRBJ2-6	few	TGTGCCAGCAACACTGGTAGTGGACAGGGGGGGGCCAACGTCCTGACTTTC	CASNTGSGQGGANVLTF
TRBV27	TRBD1	TRBJ1-2	-	TGTGCCAGCAGTTTACGGTGGACAGGGCCCACCTATGGCTACACCTTC	CASSLRWTGPTYGYTF
TRBV5-1	-	TRBJ2-5	many	TGCGCCAGCAGCCCGGTGGGGGGAGAGACCCAGTACTTC	CASSPVGGETQYF
TRBV30	-	TRBJ2-7	few	TGTGCCTGGGGTGGCTACGAGCAGTACTTC	CAWGGYEQYF
TRBV7-9	-	TRBJ1-5	few	TGTGCCAGCAGCCCCCCGTCTGAGCCCCAGCATTTT	CASSPPSEPQHF
TRBV5-6	TRBD2	TRBJ2-5	few	TGTGCCAGCAGCTTGGGGCCAGCGGGGAAGGCCCAGTACTTC	CASSLGPAGKAQYF
TRBV5-1	TRBD1	TRBJ1-1	many	TGCGCCAGCAGCCCGTCGACAGGGAGCACTGAAGCTTTCTTT	CASSPSTGSTEAFF
TRBV2	-	TRBJ1-6	few	TGTGCCAGTTGTAGCCAGGGAAGATCGGGGTCACCCCTCCACTTT	CASCSQGRSGSPLHF
TRBV13	-	TRBJ2-7	few	TGTGCCAGCAGCCGAGCAGGGGATCCCTACGAGCAGTACTTC	CASSRAGDPYEQYF
TRBV6-1	TRBD1	TRBJ1-1	-	TGTGCCAGCACTAACAGGGGGAACACTGAAGCTTTCTTT	CASTNRGNTEAFF
TRBV6-1	-	TRBJ1-2	many	TGTGCCAGCAGTGTTACAGGGTCCCATGGCTACACCTTC	CASSVTGSHGYTF
TRBV25-1	-	TRBJ1-4	few	TGTGCCAGCAGTAAGGAGCTCCCGAGGCATGAAAAACTGTTTTTT	CASSKELPRHEKLFF
TRBV12-3/TRBV12-4	TRBD1	TRBJ1-5	few	TGTGCCAGCAGTCGGAGAGGGGGGACAGGGGGTAGGAGCAATCAGCCCCAGCATTTT	CASSRRGGTGGRSNQPQHF
TRBV7-6	-	TRBJ2-7	many	TGTGCCAGCAGCTTAGGGCCGGGGTACGAGCAGTACTTC	CASSLGPGYEQYF
TRBV5-4	-	TRBJ2-1	-	TGTGCCAGCAGCGCGGGGTCTGAGCAGTTCTTC	CASSAGSEQFF
TRBV7-3	-	TRBJ2-1	few	TGTGCCAGCAGCTTAAAGGCTAGCGTCTCCTACAATGAGCAGTTCTTC	CASSLKASVSYNEQFF
TRBV6-2/TRBV6-3	-	TRBJ1-1	many	TGTGCCAGCGGGGAGCCTGAAGCTTTCTTT	CASGEPEAFF
TRBV7-9	TRBD1	TRBJ2-3	many	TGTGCCAGCAGCTCGGGACAGGGAAGGACAGATACGCAGTATTTT	CASSSGQGRTDTQYF
TRBV12-3/TRBV12-4	-	TRBJ2-2	-	TGTGCCAGCAGGCCAGGGGCGACCGGGGAGCTGTTTTTT	CASRPGATGELFF
TRBV4-3	TRBD2	TRBJ2-2	-	TGCGCCAGCAGCCAAGATCGGGCAGCGGGGTCGACCGGGGAGCTGTTTTTT	CASSQDRAAGSTGELFF
TRBV6-2/TRBV6-3	-	TRBJ2-3	-	TGTGCCATACGATCCCGCCGAACAGATACGCAGTATTTT	CAIRSRRTDTQYF
TRBV20-1	-	TRBJ2-5	many	TGCAGTGCTAGAGATCTTGTACCCGTGCAAGAGACCCAGTACTTC	CSARDLVPVQETQYF
TRBV6-2/TRBV6-3	-	TRBJ2-1	few	TGTGCCAGCATCCCTAGCCGGGGGGCCCTCTTCAATGAGCAGTTCTTC	CASIPSRGALFNEQFF
TRBV20-1	TRBD1	TRBJ2-7	few	TGCAGTGCTACCCAGACAGGGAGCTCCTACGAGCAGTACTTC	CSATQTGSSYEQYF
TRBV9	TRBD2	TRBJ2-3	-	TGTGCCAGCAGCGTAGCCCCCGTTGGCGGGAGAACTCCCACAGATACGCAGTATTTT	CASSVAPVGGRTPTDTQYF
TRBV29-1	-	TRBJ2-3	many	TGCAGCGTTGCCGGGCAGATAGCTACGCAGTATTTT	CSVAGQIATQYF
TRBV7-2	-	TRBJ2-2	-	TGTGCCAGCAGCTTAGCGCTTAGCACCGGGGAGCTGTTTTTT	CASSLALSTGELFF
TRBV20-1	TRBD1	TRBJ2-5	-	TGCAGTGCTAGCCGGACAGGGGGCGGAGAGACCCAGTACTTC	CSASRTGGGETQYF
TRBV20-1	TRBD2	TRBJ2-3	-	TGCAGTGCTAGAGATGTTCCAGCGGGAGCTAGCACAGATACGCAGTATTTT	CSARDVPAGASTDTQYF
TRBV7-2	-	TRBJ2-7	-	TGTGCCAGCAGCTTACCCGGGGACTACGAGCAGTACTTC	CASSLPGDYEQYF
TRBV11-2	TRBD1	TRBJ2-2	-	TGTGCCAGCAGCACCAAACGGGGACAGGGGGGTACGAACACCGTGGAGCTGTTTTTT	CASSTKRGQGGTNTVELFF
TRBV12-3/TRBV12-4	-	TRBJ1-3	few	TGTGCCAGCAGCTCCATCCCTGGAAACACCATATATTTT	CASSSIPGNTIYF
TRBV27	-	TRBJ1-2	-	TGTGCCAGCAGGGAAGGAACCTCATATGGCTACACCTTC	CASREGTSYGYTF
TRBV20-1	TRBD2	TRBJ2-1	-	TGCAGTGCTAGTACTAGCGGGGGGGCCTTTCATGAGCAGTTCTTC	CSASTSGGAFHEQFF
TRBV2	-	TRBJ2-2	few	TGTGCCAGCAGTCGGAAGTCAACGAACACCGGGGAGCTGTTTTTT	CASSRKSTNTGELFF
TRBV6-6	-	TRBJ2-5	-	TGTGCCAGCGGACAGAAAGAGACCCAGTACTTC	CASGQKETQYF
TRBV15	TRBD1	TRBJ1-1	few	TGTGCCACCAGCGCCCGAGGACAGGGGCACATGAACACTGAAGCTTTCTTT	CATSARGQGHMNTEAFF